This T cell receptor (beta chain) was recorded in a study of CD8 T cells in Susac syndrome (dated by TCRdb to about 2019). Notes on the research overall: The study used repertoire sequencing to test whether antigen drove CD8+ T cell activation and differentiation in Susac syndrome.

In the case of this clonotype: Its binding antigen is unknown. Base qualities are not provided; no much larger clone lies one nucleotide away.

RNA was extracted with the RNeasy kit and roughly 0.45 to 1 ug was reverse transcribed using random hexamers. TCR beta CDR3 regions were amplified with the immunoSEQ multiplex PCR assay covering 54 Vbeta and 13 Jbeta segments. PCR amplification bias was corrected by using a synthetic template baseline for primer optimization and computational correction. The paper's data handling went like this. Only productive sequences were kept, with reads annotated to V, D and J genes according to IMGT and analyzed in immunoSEQ Analyzer. Clonality was computed as one minus Shannon entropy normalized by log2 of the number of productive unique sequences. For each patient and control, public and private clones were evaluated among the 100 most prevalent clones. Clones were defined as Susac-specific if absent from the healthy and MS cohorts, from some 1,000 published viral clones and from other ImmuneACCESS disease sequences. TCRdb applied fastp at Q25 and MiXCR to the public reads, then kept only in-frame beta chains. A single entry per CDR3 protein holds the most common genes and DNA from its merged rows. The V and J calls and clone size come from TCRdb's table, not from the authors' own analysis. The sample table contains 150,000 to 200,000 distinct CDR3 sequences; only one count was recorded for just under 95% of them. The biggest ten clones account for around 0.14% of the sample.

High-throughput TCR beta sequencing profiled peripheral blood CD8+ and CD4+ T cells from healthy donors, Susac syndrome patients and multiple sclerosis patients. The healthy donors served as controls matched for age and sex. Bulk CD8+ and CD4+ T cells were purified by magnetic negative isolation, while CD8+ TEMRA cells were enriched using FACS. Blood was collected in EDTA tubes and processed within 24 hours, with PBMCs isolated through density gradient centrifugation. PBMCs intended for TCR sequencing were frozen in liquid nitrogen and were later thawed in a 37 degrees C water bath. A purity of at least 90% was achieved for sorted or isolated CD4+, CD8+ and CD8+ TEMRA cells. The CDR3 contains 12 residues, cysteine and phenylalanine counted. Only the CDR3 region is kept as DNA, spanning 36 bases read in frame from base 1. CDR1 and CDR2 are read off the germline V gene as ENHRY and SYGVKD. Trimming costs V 6 bases and J 3 bases, and their ends lie 8 bases apart.

The investigation overall reported the following: The TCR sequencing and HLA analysis was acknowledged to have included a relatively small number of individuals.

The TCR sequence derives from a human donor in good health. The chain links TRBV10-3 with TRBJ2-5; matching of 5 bases hints at TRBD2 as the D gene. Sequencing was carried out using CD4+ T cells from PBMCs. The bases are TGTGCCATCAGCCTCGGGGAAGAGACCCAGTACTTC. It translates to CAISLGEETQYF.